This TCR beta chain was sequenced in a study of Ad26.COV2.S vaccination and SARS-CoV-2 variants. In the study overall: A participant enrolled in the COV1001 Ad26.COV2.S trial arm provided the sample.

The treatment: some 20 received Ad26.COV2.S at low or high dose, single or two shots; about 5 received placebo; per-sample allocation not given. Day 63 following the first vaccine or placebo injection was when the samples were taken. The length of the CDR3 is 12 residues. Per germline, CDR1 MNHEY and CDR2 SVGAGI. J gave up 12 bases and V 3 bases, and 7 bases lay outside the gene matches. Sequencing used immunoSEQ multiplex PCR; TCRdb keeps in-frame clones, though not all of them. Here the sample spans hundreds of thousands of clones, about 88% being singletons. V usage is TRBV6-5 and J usage is TRBJ1-1; 7 bases are a match to TRBD1. Sequencing used peripheral blood, obtained in a trial of Ad26.COV2.S vaccine versus placebo. This clonotype originated in a person between 18 and 59 years old who received the Ad26.COV2.S COVID-19 vaccine or a placebo. CDR3: CASSYTGVETFF. CDR3 nucleotide sequence: TGTGCCAGCAGTTATACAGGGGTCGAGACTTTCTTT.